The 26 T cell receptor beta chains below come from one sample, sequenced in a study of cytomegalovirus exposure and HLA in healthy donors (dated 2017 in TCRdb). Preparation of the library involved the immunoSEQ multiplex PCR assay. The table was pulled from immuneACCESS by TCRdb, which kept in-frame rearrangements only. Such tables lose some clones; where checked, under half of the loss comes from unresolved V genes, and the rest has no known cause. The sample table shows 250,000 to 400,000 clones, and roughly 90% are seen once. Around 0.96% of the sample is in the top ten clones. Sequenced sample: PBMCs. Receptor source: a man under 40 in good health and CMV-seronegative.

The gene calls are TRBV6-1 and TRBJ2-2, with TRBD2 as a possible D gene (6 bases). The CDR3 is made up of 16 amino acids. V was cut by 2 bases and J by 6 bases, with 16 bases left in between. CDR1 MNHNS and CDR2 SASEGT come from the germline V gene. The CDR3: CASSEFWGVGPGELFF. The CDR3 DNA sequence: TGTGCCAGCAGTGAATTTTGGGGGGTAGGGCCCGGGGAGCTGTTTTTT.

V gene TRBV5-4 combines with J gene TRBJ2-3; 8 bases are a match to TRBD2. Trimming at V came to 2 bases and at J to 2 bases, leaving 4 bases not matched to a gene. The CDR3 has 15 residues. The V gene's germline CDR1 is SGHNT and CDR2 YYREEE (reference sequence). The CDR3 reads CASSFGGGLTDTQYF. The DNA of the CDR3 is TGTGCCAGCAGCTTCGGGGGGGGCCTCACAGATACGCAGTATTTT. Drawing the rest from reference TRBV5-4 and TRBJ2-3, the complete variable domain is ETGVTQSPTHLIKTRGQQVTLRCSSQSGHNTVSWYQQALGQGPQFIFQYYREEENGRGNFPPRFSGLQFPNYSSELNVNALELDDSALYLCASSFGGGLTDTQYFGPGTRLTVL.

CDR3 DNA: TGCGCCAGCAGCCAACGGGGGGGCTCCTACAATGAGCAGTTCTTC. Translated, it gives CASSQRGGSYNEQFF. The chain recombines TRBV4-3 with TRBJ2-1; 8 bases agree with TRBD2. This CDR3 contains 15 residues. J was trimmed by 0 bases and V by 2 bases; bases with no gene match: 0. Per germline, CDR1 LGHNA and CDR2 YSLEER.

This clone was seen more than once but under ten times. The CDR3 sequence is CASIGTGGSNQPQHF. CDR3 in DNA: TGTGCCAGTATAGGGACAGGGGGAAGCAATCAGCCCCAGCATTTT. The chain joins TRBV19 to TRBJ1-5; 11 bases agree with TRBD1. Germline V lookup: CDR1 LNHDA, CDR2 SQIVND (reference sequence). CDR3 length: 15 residues. The ends lost 7 bases at V and 1 base at J; junction bases unmatched: 3.

As regards this clone: This specimen includes other DNA sequences encoding the same CDR3. The rearrangement uses TRBV7-8 and TRBJ1-2, with TRBD1 matching over 8 bases. Germline values: CDR1 SGHVS, CDR2 FQNEAQ. The ends lost 5 bases at V and 4 bases at J; junction bases unmatched: 3. This CDR3 is 13 amino acids long. The CDR3 protein is CASSPGQGYGYTF. DNA for the CDR3: TGTGCCAGCAGCCCAGGACAGGGCTATGGCTACACCTTC.

The rearrangement joins TRBV18 to TRBJ1-6, with D maybe TRBD1 (5 bases). The germline V gene encodes CDR1 KGHSH and CDR2 LQKENI. The CDR3 runs 16 residues. Between the trimmed V and J ends, which lost 1 base and 2 bases, there was a span of 9 bases. The CDR3 is CASSPRGLTYNSPLHF. Here the CDR3 DNA reads TGTGCCAGCTCACCACGGGGCTTGACCTATAATTCACCCCTCCACTTT.

V usage is TRBV5-5 and J usage is TRBJ1-1; D may be TRBD1 (6 bases). This CDR3 comprises 16 residues. In germline, CDR1 is SGHKS, CDR2 YYEKEE (reference sequence). Trimming left V 0 bases short and J 8 bases short, with 20 bases between. The CDR3 region is CASSLGLVGHREEAFF. In nucleotides, the CDR3 is TGTGCCAGCAGCTTGGGTCTAGTAGGACACAGGGAGGAAGCTTTCTTT.

The CDR3 region has the DNA TGCGCCAGCAGTCCCGGGACAGGGAATCAGCCCCAGCATTTT. Protein product: CASSPGTGNQPQHF. The chain recombines TRBV5-1 with TRBJ1-5; 9 bases map to TRBD1. CDR1 and CDR2 (germline): SGHRS, YFSETQ. Unmatched junction bases numbered 4, after V lost 5 bases and J lost 4 bases. The CDR3 consists of 14 residues.

J is TRBJ2-1 and V is TRBV27, with D maybe TRBD1 (5 bases). Trimming shortened V by 6 bases and J by 5 bases, and 20 bases separated the two germline ends. CDR1 and CDR2 (germline): MNHEY, SMNVEV (reference sequence). This CDR3 region has 16 residues. The CDR3 bases are TGTGCCAGCAGCCCCAGGGTTGAGCCCATAGACAATGAGCAGTTCTTC. It specifies CASSPRVEPIDNEQFF.

This chain uses TRBV7-9 with TRBJ2-7; 11 bases map to TRBD1. This CDR3 spans 15 amino acids. Trimming at V came to 1 base and at J to 4 bases, leaving 3 bases not matched to a gene. CDR1 is SEHNR and CDR2 is FQNEAQ in the germline V gene (reference sequence). CDR3 amino acids: CASSLGGTGGYEQYF. The CDR3 bases are TGTGCCAGCAGCTTAGGAGGGACAGGGGGGTACGAGCAGTACTTC.

CDR3 in amino acids: CASSEFRTLNTGELFF. DNA of the CDR3: TGTGCCAGCAGTGAATTTCGGACACTTAACACCGGGGAGCTGTTTTTT. The gene calls are TRBV25-1 and TRBJ2-2; tentatively, D is TRBD1 (5 bases). Germline V lookup: CDR1 MGHDK, CDR2 SYGVNS. The CDR3 is made up of 16 amino acids. V lost 1 base to trimming and J lost 2 bases, with 11 bases between them.

The V call is TRBV2, the J call TRBJ1-1; D call uncertain. V lost 8 bases and J 0 bases, leaving 7 bases between the germline ends. Germline CDR1 SNHLY, CDR2 FYNNEI. This CDR3 is 12 amino acids long. The CDR3 spells CASPSLNTEAFF. CDR3 nucleotides: TGTGCCAGCCCCAGTTTGAACACTGAAGCTTTCTTT.

The chain joins TRBV10-2 to TRBJ2-7; 10 nucleotides align to TRBD1. From germline, CDR1 is WSHSY and CDR2 SAAADI. The CDR3 totals 16 residues. Trimming cost V 6 bases and J 0 bases; bases outside gene matches: 8. Here the CDR3 reads CASSSTGTGASYEQYF. As DNA, the CDR3 is TGCGCCAGCAGCTCGACCGGGACAGGGGCCTCCTACGAGCAGTACTTC.

The chain has TRBV7-9 and TRBJ2-5, with 9 nucleotides matching TRBD1. The junction had 9 bases not matched to a gene; V was cut back by 8 bases and J by 5 bases. CDR1 and CDR2 from the germline V gene are SEHNR and FQNEAQ (reference sequence). The CDR3 consists of 14 residues. The CDR3 is CASRRDRVSETQYF. CDR3 nucleotides: TGTGCCAGCCGCCGGGACAGGGTCTCTGAGACCCAGTACTTC.

J is TRBJ2-7 and V is TRBV7-9, with TRBD1 matching 9 bases. With 3 bases clipped from V and 0 bases from J, the junction kept 3 bases outside the gene matches. CDR1 is SEHNR, CDR2 FQNEAQ, per germline (reference sequence). This CDR3 is 15 amino acids long. CDR3 protein: CASSFPGQGSYEQYF. The CDR3 nucleotides are TGTGCCAGCAGCTTCCCGGGACAGGGCTCCTACGAGCAGTACTTC.

The chain is built from TRBV7-2 and TRBJ1-1; a weak D match, TRBD1 (6 bases). CDR1 and CDR2 from the germline V gene are SGHTA and FQGNSA. The CDR3 is 15 amino acids. V lost 5 bases to trimming and J lost 4 bases, with 17 bases between them. The DNA for the CDR3 is TGTGCCAGCAGCCCTCCAGGGGTTCCACTCACTGAAGCTTTCTTT. This gives the protein CASSPPGVPLTEAFF. Using reference TRBV7-2 and TRBJ1-1 for the parts outside the CDR3, the full variable domain is GAGVSQSPSNKVTEKGKDVELRCDPISGHTALYWYRQSLGQGLEFLIYFQGNSAPDKSGLPSDRFSAERTGGSVSTLTIQRTQQEDSAVYLCASSPPGVPLTEAFFGQGTRLTVV.

The rearrangement links TRBV4-3 to TRBJ1-1; D remains unclear. The germline V gene has CDR1 LGHNA and CDR2 YSLEER. CDR3 length equals 13 residues. The V end was cut by 4 bases, the J end by 4 bases, with 10 bases between. CDR3 residues: CASSLEGGTEAFF. The DNA for the CDR3 is TGCGCCAGCAGCCTGGAGGGTGGCACTGAAGCTTTCTTT.

The chain has TRBV6-1 and TRBJ2-7; 9 nucleotides align to TRBD1. CDR1 and CDR2 from the germline V gene are MNHNS and SASEGT. The V gene end was trimmed by 8 bases and the J gene end by 2 bases; junction bases not matched to a gene: 10. The CDR3 extends over 15 amino acids. The CDR3 nucleotides are TGTGCCAGCCTGAGATCGGGACAGGGAACCTACGAGCAGTACTTC. The encoded protein is CASLRSGQGTYEQYF.

CDR3 sequence: CASSFQGVSTDTQYF. In DNA form, the CDR3 reads TGTGCCAGCAGCTTTCAGGGGGTTAGCACAGATACGCAGTATTTT. This rearrangement joins TRBV7-8 to TRBJ2-3, with 7 nucleotides matching TRBD1. With V trimmed by 3 bases and J by 0 bases, 3 bases remained unmatched. This CDR3 is 15 amino acids long. Looked up from germline, CDR1 is SGHVS and CDR2 is FQNEAQ.

The rearrangement joins TRBV7-2 to TRBJ2-3, with 11 bases fitting TRBD2. V lost 1 base, J lost 6 bases, and 6 bases stayed unmatched. The CDR3 is 16 amino acids. Per the germline V gene, CDR1 is SGHTA and CDR2 is FQGNSA. CDR3: CASSLGIAGGLDTQYF. CDR3 bases: TGTGCCAGCAGCTTAGGCATAGCGGGGGGGCTCGATACGCAGTATTTT.

The DNA for the CDR3 is TGTGCCAGCAGTGAAGAAACAGGGACGAACACTGAAGCTTTCTTT. This gives the protein CASSEETGTNTEAFF. The V gene is TRBV2, the J gene TRBJ1-1, with a tentative D call TRBD1 (6 bases). From germline, CDR1 is SNHLY and CDR2 FYNNEI. With 1 base removed from V and 1 base from J, the gap between germline ends came to 10 bases. The CDR3 covers 15 residues.

Regarding this clone: The junction shows a germline mismatch at one end, possibly a read error. This chain links TRBV18 with TRBJ2-7; the match to TRBD1 covers 8 bases. Germline V CDR1 and CDR2: KGHSH, LQKENI. This CDR3 contains 13 residues. CDR3 DNA sequence: TGTGCTAGCTCACCCGGACAGGGTTGGGAGCAGTACTTC. Amino acids: CASSPGQGWEQYF.

The chain combines TRBV27 with TRBJ2-7, with 8 positions matching TRBD1. Trimming took 6 bases from V and 2 from J; bases not matched to a gene: 3. Germline CDR1 reads MNHEY; CDR2 reads SMNVEV (reference sequence). The CDR3 consists of 13 residues. The CDR3 coding sequence is TGTGCCAGCAGCCCGACAGGGGCCTACGAGCAGTACTTC. Amino acid sequence: CASSPTGAYEQYF.

The chain carries TRBV13 and TRBJ2-2; D perhaps matches TRBD1 (6 bases). V dropped 5 bases and J dropped 5 bases, with 15 bases sitting between them. Germline V gives CDR1 PRHDT, CDR2 FYEKMQ (reference sequence). The length of the CDR3 is 15 residues. CDR3 in DNA: TGTGCCAGCAGCACACAGGGACGGAGGACCGGGGAGCTGTTTTTT. It specifies CASSTQGRRTGELFF.

This chain uses TRBV27 with TRBJ1-2, with D possibly matching TRBD1 (5 bases). Trimming removed 6 bases from V and 6 bases from J, with 14 bases in between. The CDR3 is 13 residues long. Germline CDR1 is MNHEY and CDR2 is SMNVEV (reference sequence). CDR3 protein: CASRMGRGDGYTF. The CDR3 DNA is TGTGCCAGCAGGATGGGACGCGGGGATGGCTACACCTTC.

This chain joins TRBV7-2 and TRBJ2-7; D possibly corresponds to TRBD1 (5 bases). Germline values: CDR1 SGHTA, CDR2 FQGNSA. V lost 6 bases to trimming and J lost 4 bases, with 19 bases between them. The length of the CDR3 is 15 residues. CDR3 amino acids: CASRLTGPTPYEQYF. CDR3 bases: TGTGCCAGCAGGCTTACAGGACCCACTCCATACGAGCAGTACTTC. The full variable domain, completed using reference TRBV7-2 and TRBJ2-7, is GAGVSQSPSNKVTEKGKDVELRCDPISGHTALYWYRQSLGQGLEFLIYFQGNSAPDKSGLPSDRFSAERTGGSVSTLTIQRTQQEDSAVYLCASRLTGPTPYEQYFGPGTRLTVT.